This TCR beta chain was profiled in a study of shared clonotypes between healthy human individuals. Trimming pared 4 bases from V and 2 bases from J, leaving 14 bases between. Germline assignment: CDR1 KGHSH and CDR2 LQKENI. The CDR3 runs 16 residues. Sequencing used immunoSEQ multiplex PCR; TCRdb keeps in-frame clones, though not all of them. The sample gives 2 million to 3 million clones, 90% to 95% of which show up once; more than 0.35% is in the top ten. This chain links TRBV18 with TRBJ2-2; perhaps TRBD1 as D (6 bases). Sample: naive CD4+ T cells from PBMCs. Subset here: CD45RA+ positively selected. This receptor was taken from a man between 18 and 29 years old in good health. Some clones in this sample may be carry-over from other donors' samples. The CDR3 is CASSLTGKTNTGELFF. Here the CDR3 DNA reads TGTGCCAGCTCACTTACAGGGAAAACCAACACCGGGGAGCTGTTTTTT.